This TCR beta chain was identified in a study of control samples from healthy donors and cancer patients (dated by TCRdb to about 2020). A note on this clone: Its antigen is unknown. Per-base quality was not reported, and no clone a single base away is much larger than it.

The method behind the library was the immunoSEQ multiplex PCR assay. In TCRdb, the immuneACCESS table is reduced to in-frame sequences with V and J assigned. These tables do not hold every clone; where another copy was compared, an unresolved V gene accounts for under half, and the others remain unexplained. The sample data list some 79,000 clones, and more than 85% of these were observed just once. Of the sample, over 3.5% falls within the top ten clones. The junction shows trimming of 3 bases on V and 4 bases on J, and the gene matches do not reach 6 bases of it. As encoded in the germline V gene, CDR1 is MDHEN while CDR2 is SYDVKM. The CDR3 covers 16 residues, taking in both the cysteine and the phenylalanine. Just CDR3 DNA is preserved here, 48 bases in frame from base 1.

The sequence links TRBV28 to TRBJ2-3, and TRBD2 matches 11 of the central bases. The sequence was collected from a woman between 45 and 65 years old in good health. Sequenced material: blood. The DNA is TGTGCCAGCAGTTTTAGTTTGACTAGCGGGGCAGATACGCAGTATTTT. This codes for CASSFSLTSGADTQYF.